This entry describes one T cell receptor beta chain. The data are from a study of technical replicates of blood from a few donors. Clones were read by immunoSEQ multiplex PCR, and TCRdb kept only the in-frame ones, dropping some. The sample yields roughly 85,000 clones, approximately 95% seen once. V lost 0 bases and J 8 bases, leaving 12 bases between the germline ends. This CDR3 is 14 amino acids long. The germline V gene encodes CDR1 SGHRS and CDR2 YFSETQ. The sequenced material came from T cells isolated from PBMCs. This clonotype was sampled from a human donor in good health. The rearrangement links TRBV5-1 to TRBJ2-1; weak D call: TRBD2 (6 bases). The CDR3 sequence: CASSLGEGEDEQFF. CDR3 nucleotides: TGCGCCAGCAGCTTGGGGGAAGGGGAGGATGAGCAGTTCTTC.